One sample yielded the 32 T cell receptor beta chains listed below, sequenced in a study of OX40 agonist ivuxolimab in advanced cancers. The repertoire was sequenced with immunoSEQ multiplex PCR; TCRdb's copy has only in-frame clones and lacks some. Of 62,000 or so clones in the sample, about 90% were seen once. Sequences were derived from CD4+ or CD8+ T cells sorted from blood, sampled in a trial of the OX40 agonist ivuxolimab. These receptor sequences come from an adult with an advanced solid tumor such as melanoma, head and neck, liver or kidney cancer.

The CDR3 nucleotides read TGTGCCAGCAGCTTAGGCTTGGGTGGCAATCAGCCCCAGCATTTT. Protein: CASSLGLGGNQPQHF. The chain is built from TRBV11-2 and TRBJ1-5; D is ambiguous. Germline lookup yields CDR1 SGHAT and CDR2 FQNNGV. V was cut by 1 base and J by 2 bases, with 9 bases left in between. CDR3 length: 15 amino acids.

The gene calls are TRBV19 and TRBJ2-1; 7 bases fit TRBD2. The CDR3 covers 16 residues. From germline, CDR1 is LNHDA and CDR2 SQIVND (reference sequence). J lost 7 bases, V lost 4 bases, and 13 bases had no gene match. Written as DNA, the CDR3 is TGTGCCAGTAGTACCCGGGCCTTCGGGGGGATGAATGAGCAGTTCTTC. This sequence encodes CASSTRAFGGMNEQFF.

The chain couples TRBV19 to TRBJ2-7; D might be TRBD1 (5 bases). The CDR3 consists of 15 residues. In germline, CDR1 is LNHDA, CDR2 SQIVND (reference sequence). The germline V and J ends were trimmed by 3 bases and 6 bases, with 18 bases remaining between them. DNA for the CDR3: TGTGCCAGTAGTATGGGCAGGGTGGAGAGAGTCGAGCAGTACTTC. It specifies CASSMGRVERVEQYF.

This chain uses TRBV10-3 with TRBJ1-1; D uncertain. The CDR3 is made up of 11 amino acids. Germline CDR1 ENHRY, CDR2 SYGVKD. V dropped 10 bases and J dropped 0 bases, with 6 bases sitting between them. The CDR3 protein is CATGLNTEAFF. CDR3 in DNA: TGTGCCACCGGACTGAACACTGAAGCTTTCTTT.

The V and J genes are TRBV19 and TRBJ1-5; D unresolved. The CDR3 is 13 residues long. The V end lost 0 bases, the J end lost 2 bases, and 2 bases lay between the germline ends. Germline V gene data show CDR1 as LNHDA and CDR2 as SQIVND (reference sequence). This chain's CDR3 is CASSIEGNQPQHF. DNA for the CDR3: TGTGCCAGTAGTATAGAAGGCAATCAGCCCCAGCATTTT.

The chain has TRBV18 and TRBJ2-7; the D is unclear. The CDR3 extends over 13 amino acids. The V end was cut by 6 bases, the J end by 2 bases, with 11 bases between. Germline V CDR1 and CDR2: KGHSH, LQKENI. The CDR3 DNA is TGTGCCAGCTCCCCGACTTCTACCTACGAGCAGTACTTC. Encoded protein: CASSPTSTYEQYF.

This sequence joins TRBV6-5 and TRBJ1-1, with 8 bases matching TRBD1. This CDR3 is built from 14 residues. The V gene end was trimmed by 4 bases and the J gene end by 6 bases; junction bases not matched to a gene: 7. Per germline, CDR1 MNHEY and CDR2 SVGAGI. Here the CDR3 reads CASSSADRVAEAFF. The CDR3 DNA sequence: TGTGCCAGCAGTTCAGCGGACAGGGTCGCTGAAGCTTTCTTT.

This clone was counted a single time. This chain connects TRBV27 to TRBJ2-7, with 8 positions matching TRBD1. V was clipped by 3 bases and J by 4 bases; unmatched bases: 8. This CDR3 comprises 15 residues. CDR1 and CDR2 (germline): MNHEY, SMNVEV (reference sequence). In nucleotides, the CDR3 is TGTGCCAGCAGTTTGTCGGGAGACAGGGGTTACGAGCAGTACTTC. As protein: CASSLSGDRGYEQYF.

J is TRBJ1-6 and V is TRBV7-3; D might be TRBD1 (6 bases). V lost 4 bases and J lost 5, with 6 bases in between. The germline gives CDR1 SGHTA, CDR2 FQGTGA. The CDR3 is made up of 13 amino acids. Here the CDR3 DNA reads TGTGCCAGCAGCTGGGACAATAATTCACCCCTCCACTTT. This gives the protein CASSWDNNSPLHF.

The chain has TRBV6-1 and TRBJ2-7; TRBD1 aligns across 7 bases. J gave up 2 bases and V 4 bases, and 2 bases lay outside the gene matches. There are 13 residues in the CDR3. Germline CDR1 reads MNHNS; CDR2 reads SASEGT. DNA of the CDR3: TGTGCCAGCAGTGCTGGGACAGCCTACGAGCAGTACTTC. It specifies CASSAGTAYEQYF.

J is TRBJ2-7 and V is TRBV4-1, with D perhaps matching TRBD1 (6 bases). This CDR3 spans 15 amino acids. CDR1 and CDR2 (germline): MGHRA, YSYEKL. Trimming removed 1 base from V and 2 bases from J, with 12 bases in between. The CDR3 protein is CASSQVNRAPYEQYF. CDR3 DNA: TGCGCCAGCAGCCAAGTAAACAGGGCCCCCTACGAGCAGTACTTC.

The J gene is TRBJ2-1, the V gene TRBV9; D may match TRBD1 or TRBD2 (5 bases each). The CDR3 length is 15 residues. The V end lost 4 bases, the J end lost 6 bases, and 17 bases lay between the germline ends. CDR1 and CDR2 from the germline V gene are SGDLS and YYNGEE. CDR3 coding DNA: TGTGCCAGCAGCCCTCGGGGCCGGCAGGGCAATGAGCAGTTCTTC. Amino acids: CASSPRGRQGNEQFF.

CDR3 protein: CAITASTGGYGYTF. DNA of the CDR3: TGTGCCATCACCGCCTCCACCGGAGGCTATGGCTACACCTTC. This chain connects TRBV10-3 to TRBJ1-2, with no clear D. Germline V CDR1 and CDR2: ENHRY, SYGVKD. V was clipped by 7 bases and J by 4 bases, with 16 bases between them. CDR3 length equals 14 residues.

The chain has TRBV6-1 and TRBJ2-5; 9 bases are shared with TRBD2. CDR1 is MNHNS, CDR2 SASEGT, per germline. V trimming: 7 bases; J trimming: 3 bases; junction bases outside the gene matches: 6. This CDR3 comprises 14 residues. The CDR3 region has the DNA TGTGCCAGCACCGCGGGACTAGCTAAAGAGACCCAGTACTTC. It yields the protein CASTAGLAKETQYF.

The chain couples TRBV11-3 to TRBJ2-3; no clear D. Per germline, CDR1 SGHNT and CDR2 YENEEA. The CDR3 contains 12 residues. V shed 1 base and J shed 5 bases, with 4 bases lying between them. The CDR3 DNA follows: TGTGCCAGCAGCTTAGGACTAGATACGCAGTATTTT. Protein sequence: CASSLGLDTQYF.

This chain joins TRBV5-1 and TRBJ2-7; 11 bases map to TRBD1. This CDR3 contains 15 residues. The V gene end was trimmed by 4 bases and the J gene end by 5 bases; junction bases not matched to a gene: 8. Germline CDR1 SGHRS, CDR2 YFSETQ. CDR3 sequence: CASSPTGTGGDEQYF. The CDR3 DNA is TGCGCCAGCAGCCCGACCGGGACAGGGGGAGACGAGCAGTACTTC.

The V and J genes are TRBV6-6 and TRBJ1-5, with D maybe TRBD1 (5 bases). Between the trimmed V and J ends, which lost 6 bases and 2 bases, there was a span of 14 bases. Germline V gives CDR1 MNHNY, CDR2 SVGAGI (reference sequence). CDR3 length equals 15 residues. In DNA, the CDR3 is TGTGCCAGCAGACCACAGGCGCCGGGCAATCAGCCCCAGCATTTT. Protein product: CASRPQAPGNQPQHF.

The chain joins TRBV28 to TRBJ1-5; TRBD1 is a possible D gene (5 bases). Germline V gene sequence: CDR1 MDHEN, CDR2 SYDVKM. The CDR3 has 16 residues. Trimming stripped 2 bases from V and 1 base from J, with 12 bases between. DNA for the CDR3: TGTGCCAGCAGTTTAAGTGGAGGGGCAAGCAATCAGCCCCAGCATTTT. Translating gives CASSLSGGASNQPQHF.

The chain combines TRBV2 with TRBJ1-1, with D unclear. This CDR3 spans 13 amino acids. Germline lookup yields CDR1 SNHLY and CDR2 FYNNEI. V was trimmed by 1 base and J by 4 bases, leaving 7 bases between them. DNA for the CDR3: TGTGCCAGCAGTGAAGGGTTGGGCACTGAAGCTTTCTTT. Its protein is CASSEGLGTEAFF.

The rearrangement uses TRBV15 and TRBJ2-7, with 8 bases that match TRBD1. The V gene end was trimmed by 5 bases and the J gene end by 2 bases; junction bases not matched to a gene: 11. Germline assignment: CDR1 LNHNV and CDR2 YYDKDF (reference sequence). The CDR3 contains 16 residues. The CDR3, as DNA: TGTGCCACCAGCGGAGGACAGGGCGGTTGGCCCTACGAGCAGTACTTC. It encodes CATSGGQGGWPYEQYF.

The CDR3 is CATKDYSGREQYF. The CDR3 bases are TGTGCCACCAAGGACTACTCAGGTCGGGAGCAGTACTTC. The chain is built from TRBV27 and TRBJ2-7; D is possibly TRBD2 (6 bases). The V and J ends lost 10 bases and 7 bases respectively, with 20 bases between them. The CDR3 runs 13 residues. Germline V lookup: CDR1 MNHEY, CDR2 SMNVEV (reference sequence).

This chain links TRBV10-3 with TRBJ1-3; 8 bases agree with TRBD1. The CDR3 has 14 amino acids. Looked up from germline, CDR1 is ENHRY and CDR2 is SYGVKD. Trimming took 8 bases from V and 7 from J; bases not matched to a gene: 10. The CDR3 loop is CAISGRTGLNTIYF. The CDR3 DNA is TGTGCCATCTCGGGGCGGACAGGGCTCAACACCATATATTTT.

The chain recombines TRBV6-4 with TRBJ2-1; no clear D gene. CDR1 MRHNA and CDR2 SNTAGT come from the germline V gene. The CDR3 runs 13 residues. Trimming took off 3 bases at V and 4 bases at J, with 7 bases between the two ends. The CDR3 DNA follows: TGTGCCAGCAGTGAAACAGTTTACAATGAGCAGTTCTTC. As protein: CASSETVYNEQFF.

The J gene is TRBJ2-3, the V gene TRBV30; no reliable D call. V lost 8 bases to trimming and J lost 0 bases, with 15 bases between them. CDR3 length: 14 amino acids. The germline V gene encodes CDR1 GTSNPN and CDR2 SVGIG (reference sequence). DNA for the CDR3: TGTGCCCGCAATCGGATGTCTAGCACAGATACGCAGTATTTT. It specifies CARNRMSSTDTQYF.

CDR3 nucleotide sequence: TGTGCCAGCAGCCAGGATGACAGACGGGACTACGAGCAGTACTTC. Its protein is CASSQDDRRDYEQYF. The rearrangement joins TRBV4-2 to TRBJ2-7; the D gene could be TRBD1 or TRBD2 (5 bases each). Germline V lookup: CDR1 LGHNA, CDR2 YNFKEQ. The CDR3 is 15 amino acids. The V end was cut by 3 bases, the J end by 3 bases, with 15 bases between.

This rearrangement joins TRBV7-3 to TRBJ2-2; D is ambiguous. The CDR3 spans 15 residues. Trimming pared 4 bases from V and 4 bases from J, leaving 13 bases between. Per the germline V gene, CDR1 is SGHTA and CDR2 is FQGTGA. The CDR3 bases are TGTGCCAGCAGCTCTCAAGGTGGCTCCACCGGGGAGCTGTTTTTT. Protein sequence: CASSSQGGSTGELFF.

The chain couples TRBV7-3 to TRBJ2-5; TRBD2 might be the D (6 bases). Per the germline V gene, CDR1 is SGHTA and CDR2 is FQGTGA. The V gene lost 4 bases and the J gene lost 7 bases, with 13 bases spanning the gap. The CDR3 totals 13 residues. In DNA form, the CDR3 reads TGTGCCAGCAGCTATTCTAGTAGCGGGACCCAGTACTTC. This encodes CASSYSSSGTQYF.

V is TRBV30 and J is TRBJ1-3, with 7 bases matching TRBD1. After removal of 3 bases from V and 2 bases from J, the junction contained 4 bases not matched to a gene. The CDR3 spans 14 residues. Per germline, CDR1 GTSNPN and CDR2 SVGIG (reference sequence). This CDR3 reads CAWSQTGAGNTIYF. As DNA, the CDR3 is TGTGCCTGGAGCCAAACAGGGGCTGGAAACACCATATATTTT.

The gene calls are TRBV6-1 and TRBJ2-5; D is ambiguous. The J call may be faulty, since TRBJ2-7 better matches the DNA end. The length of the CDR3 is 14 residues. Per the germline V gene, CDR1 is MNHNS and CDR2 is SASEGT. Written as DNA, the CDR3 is TGTGCCAGCAGTGAAGCAGGCAGTCCCTACGAGCAGTACTTC. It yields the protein CASSEAGSPYEQYF.

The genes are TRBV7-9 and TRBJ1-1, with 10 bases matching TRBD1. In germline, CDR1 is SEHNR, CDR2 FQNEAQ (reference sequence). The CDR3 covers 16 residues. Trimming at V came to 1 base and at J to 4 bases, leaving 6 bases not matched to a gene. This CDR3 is CASSLGTGGFGTEAFF. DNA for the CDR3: TGTGCCAGCAGCTTAGGGACAGGGGGATTCGGCACTGAAGCTTTCTTT. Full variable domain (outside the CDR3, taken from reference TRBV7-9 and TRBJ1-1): DTGVSQNPRHKITKRGQNVTFRCDPISEHNRLYWYRQTLGQGPEFLTYFQNEAQLEKSRLLSDRFSAERPKGSFSTLEIQRTEQGDSAMYLCASSLGTGGFGTEAFFGQGTRLTVV.

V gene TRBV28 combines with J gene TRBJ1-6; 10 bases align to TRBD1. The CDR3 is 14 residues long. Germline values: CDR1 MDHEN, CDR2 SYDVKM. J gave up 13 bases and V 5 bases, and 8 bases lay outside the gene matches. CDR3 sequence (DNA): TGTGCCAGCAGTACCGGGACAGGGGTTTTGCCCCTCCACTTT. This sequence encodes CASSTGTGVLPLHF.

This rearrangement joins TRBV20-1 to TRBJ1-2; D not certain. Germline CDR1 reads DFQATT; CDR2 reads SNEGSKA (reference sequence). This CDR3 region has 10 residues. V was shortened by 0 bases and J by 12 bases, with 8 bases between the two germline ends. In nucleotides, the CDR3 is TGCAGTGCTAGAGAGGGCCGAAACACCTTC. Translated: CSAREGRNTF.